The rows below give T cell receptor beta chains drawn from one sample of a study of blood T cells in healthy people across ages. MiXCR, run by TCRdb on the 5' RACE reads, gives a single entry per CDR3 protein. The table has some 1 million distinct CDR3 sequences, over 35% seen once. Sample: blood. Receptors originate from a woman in her sixties or seventies in good health. Each CDR3 is given with its conserved first and last residue. Each record gives: V gene, D gene, J gene, CDR3 protein. The D gene is left open where the match is weak.

V gene: TRBV6-6
D gene: -
J gene: TRBJ2-1
CDR3 protein: CASGEKNEQFF

V gene: TRBV5-1
D gene: -
J gene: TRBJ2-1
CDR3 protein: CASSLTSQNNEQFF

V gene: TRBV19
D gene: -
J gene: TRBJ2-1
CDR3 protein: CASSFLLGVYNEQFF

V gene: TRBV21-1
D gene: -
J gene: TRBJ2-4
CDR3 protein: CASSNDGLLAKNIQYF

V gene: TRBV29-1
D gene: TRBD1
J gene: TRBJ2-7
CDR3 protein: CSVEIRTGNCEQYF

V gene: TRBV7-2
D gene: -
J gene: TRBJ2-3
CDR3 protein: CASSFLRADTQYF

V gene: TRBV10-3
D gene: TRBD2
J gene: TRBJ2-4
CDR3 protein: CAISETSGTPPKNIQYF

V gene: TRBV6-1
D gene: TRBD1
J gene: TRBJ1-5
CDR3 protein: CASTIYSGTGGQPQHF

V gene: TRBV5-5
D gene: -
J gene: TRBJ2-3
CDR3 protein: CASSLGSTTRDTQYF

V gene: TRBV6-5
D gene: TRBD1
J gene: TRBJ2-7
CDR3 protein: CASSYNRGYEQYF

V gene: TRBV10-3
D gene: TRBD1
J gene: TRBJ2-5
CDR3 protein: CAISSTGEETQYF

V gene: TRBV12-3/TRBV12-4
D gene: -
J gene: TRBJ2-7
CDR3 protein: CASRRTVGEQYF

V gene: TRBV7-6
D gene: -
J gene: TRBJ1-1
CDR3 protein: CASSPREGTVTEAFF

V gene: TRBV12-5
D gene: -
J gene: -
CDR3 protein: CAHEGSGETQYF

V gene: TRBV28
D gene: -
J gene: TRBJ2-3
CDR3 protein: CASSLSTGWTDTQYF

V gene: TRBV4-1
D gene: -
J gene: TRBJ2-3
CDR3 protein: CASSQGPITDTQYF

V gene: TRBV3-1
D gene: -
J gene: TRBJ1-6
CDR3 protein: CASSQDSANNSPLHF

V gene: TRBV29-1
D gene: TRBD1
J gene: TRBJ1-1
CDR3 protein: CSVPGTGPTEAFF

V gene: TRBV12-3/TRBV12-4
D gene: -
J gene: TRBJ1-1
CDR3 protein: CASRPQPWGTEAFF

V gene: TRBV3-1
D gene: TRBD1
J gene: TRBJ1-2
CDR3 protein: CASSQEGQPERGYTF

V gene: TRBV6-1
D gene: -
J gene: TRBJ2-3
CDR3 protein: CASSERGASTDTQYF

V gene: TRBV19
D gene: -
J gene: TRBJ2-3
CDR3 protein: CASRLQGTDTQYF